Listed below are T cell receptor beta chains from one sample, sequenced in a study of cytomegalovirus exposure and HLA in healthy donors. TCRdb keeps only in-frame clones here, not all; method: immunoSEQ multiplex PCR. The profile shows some 140,000 clones, 70% to 80% of them singletons. Material for sequencing was PBMCs. These TCRs come from a man between 25 and 39 years old in good health and CMV-seropositive. Each CDR3 is given with its conserved first and last residue. The order of the fields is J gene, clone size, D gene, V gene, CDR3 DNA, CDR3 protein. A D gene is named only where the DNA matches it firmly. Not all rows give a size; the values are once, few, many and, for expanded clones, a class.

j_call: TRBJ2-2; clone_size: NA; d_call: TRBD1; v_call: TRBV11-3; cdr3_nt: TGTGCCAGCAGCCAACCGGGACAGGGGACCACCGGGGAGCTGTTTTTT; cdr3_aa: CASSQPGQGTTGELFF
j_call: TRBJ2-1; clone_size: NA; d_call: NA; v_call: TRBV7-9; cdr3_nt: TGTGCCAGCAGCTTAGCGGCGGGACTTTACAATGAGCAGTTCTTC; cdr3_aa: CASSLAAGLYNEQFF
j_call: TRBJ1-2; clone_size: few; d_call: TRBD1; v_call: TRBV27; cdr3_nt: TGTGCCAGCAGTTCCCTAAGCAGGGGGAGGATCTATGGCTACACCTTC; cdr3_aa: CASSSLSRGRIYGYTF
j_call: TRBJ2-5; clone_size: NA; d_call: TRBD2; v_call: TRBV7-7; cdr3_nt: TGTGCCAGCAGCTTGGGACTAGCGGGGGATATAGAGACCCAGTACTTC; cdr3_aa: CASSLGLAGDIETQYF
j_call: TRBJ2-1; clone_size: NA; d_call: NA; v_call: TRBV15; cdr3_nt: TGTGCCACCAGCAGAGATAGGGGTCTTTCCTACAATGAGCAGTTCTTC; cdr3_aa: CATSRDRGLSYNEQFF
j_call: TRBJ2-7; clone_size: NA; d_call: TRBD1; v_call: TRBV4-1; cdr3_nt: TGCGCCAGCAGCCCCGGACAGGGGTCCTACGAGCAGTACTTC; cdr3_aa: CASSPGQGSYEQYF
j_call: TRBJ2-3; clone_size: NA; d_call: TRBD2; v_call: TRBV9; cdr3_nt: TGTGCCAGCAGCGTAGGGGCTAGCGGGTCCACAGATACGCAGTATTTT; cdr3_aa: CASSVGASGSTDTQYF
j_call: TRBJ2-7; clone_size: NA; d_call: TRBD2; v_call: TRBV28; cdr3_nt: TGTGCCAGCAGTTTACCCACAACGGGGGGAACCTACGAGCAGTACTTC; cdr3_aa: CASSLPTTGGTYEQYF
j_call: TRBJ2-7; clone_size: NA; d_call: TRBD2; v_call: TRBV5-6; cdr3_nt: TGTGCCAGCAGTTGGACTAGCGGGAACGAGCAGTACTTC; cdr3_aa: CASSWTSGNEQYF
j_call: TRBJ1-5; clone_size: NA; d_call: NA; v_call: TRBV19; cdr3_nt: TGTGCCAGCAGCCTCCTAGGGGAGGGCGGCAATCAGCCCCAGCATTTT; cdr3_aa: CASSLLGEGGNQPQHF
j_call: TRBJ1-4; clone_size: few; d_call: NA; v_call: TRBV18; cdr3_nt: TGTGCCAGCTCACCACGGGAGGGATCTAATGAAAAACTGTTTTTT; cdr3_aa: CASSPREGSNEKLFF
j_call: TRBJ1-2; clone_size: NA; d_call: NA; v_call: TRBV20-1; cdr3_nt: TGCAGTGCTAGTCTTGGCGGCTACACCTTC; cdr3_aa: CSASLGGYTF
j_call: TRBJ1-3; clone_size: few; d_call: NA; v_call: TRBV29-1; cdr3_nt: TGCAGCGTCGCGGTCTCTGGAAACACCATATATTTT; cdr3_aa: CSVAVSGNTIYF
j_call: TRBJ1-1; clone_size: NA; d_call: NA; v_call: TRBV5-1; cdr3_nt: TGCGCCAGCAGCTCGGAGATTCTGAACACTGAAGCTTTCTTT; cdr3_aa: CASSSEILNTEAFF
j_call: TRBJ2-2; clone_size: NA; d_call: TRBD2; v_call: TRBV7-6; cdr3_nt: TGTGCCAGCAGCTTTCGGGGGGGGGCAGCAAACACCGGGGAGCTGTTTTTT; cdr3_aa: CASSFRGGAANTGELFF
j_call: TRBJ2-1; clone_size: NA; d_call: NA; v_call: TRBV30; cdr3_nt: TGTGCCTGGACTAGCGGAGTGCCGAGGGGGGAGCAGTTCTTC; cdr3_aa: CAWTSGVPRGEQFF
j_call: TRBJ2-7; clone_size: NA; d_call: TRBD1; v_call: TRBV11-1; cdr3_nt: TGTGCCAGCACCCAGGACAGGGGAACCTACGAGCAGTACTTC; cdr3_aa: CASTQDRGTYEQYF
j_call: TRBJ2-5; clone_size: NA; d_call: NA; v_call: TRBV5-4; cdr3_nt: TGTGCCAGCAGCTTGGGGGGGAGGTCTAGCCGGAGGGCCCAGTACTTC; cdr3_aa: CASSLGGRSSRRAQYF
j_call: TRBJ1-1; clone_size: few; d_call: TRBD1; v_call: TRBV5-6; cdr3_nt: TGTGCCAGCAGCTGGGGGACAGGCACTGAAGCTTTCTTT; cdr3_aa: CASSWGTGTEAFF
j_call: TRBJ1-1; clone_size: NA; d_call: NA; v_call: TRBV5-6; cdr3_nt: TGTGCCAGCAGCTTGGCAGGGTTGGAAGCTTTCTTT; cdr3_aa: CASSLAGLEAFF
j_call: TRBJ1-1; clone_size: NA; d_call: TRBD1; v_call: TRBV27; cdr3_nt: TGTGCCAGCAGTTTAGACGGGGGACAGGGCAACACTGAAGCTTTCTTT; cdr3_aa: CASSLDGGQGNTEAFF
j_call: TRBJ2-3; clone_size: few; d_call: TRBD2; v_call: TRBV6-1; cdr3_nt: TGTGCCAGCAGTAAGGCGGGAGGAAGGGTAGATACGCAGTATTTT; cdr3_aa: CASSKAGGRVDTQYF
j_call: TRBJ1-2; clone_size: NA; d_call: NA; v_call: TRBV29-1; cdr3_nt: TGCAGCGCCTCCCCGACAGAGAACTATGGCTACACCTTC; cdr3_aa: CSASPTENYGYTF
j_call: TRBJ2-5; clone_size: NA; d_call: TRBD2; v_call: TRBV7-9; cdr3_nt: TGTGCCAGCAGCTTAGGGACTAGCGGACAAGAGACCCAGTACTTC; cdr3_aa: CASSLGTSGQETQYF
j_call: TRBJ2-1; clone_size: NA; d_call: TRBD2; v_call: TRBV6-1; cdr3_nt: TGTGCCAGCAGTGAAAATAGCGGGGGGTACAATGAGCAGTTCTTC; cdr3_aa: CASSENSGGYNEQFF